This T cell receptor (beta chain) came from a study of blood T cell repertoires in COVID-19. Followed longitudinally, the Seattle patients had been enrolled during active infection. Germline-derived CDR1 and CDR2 are SGHTA and FQGNSA. Trimming at V came to 5 bases and at J to 9 bases, leaving 7 bases not matched to a gene. The CDR3 runs to 14 residues. Here immunoSEQ multiplex PCR was the method, and the copy in TCRdb shows in-frame clones only, minus some. The sample lists about 270,000 clones, approximately 87% seen once, with around 12% in the top ten. This clonotype was sampled from a young woman with COVID-19, enrolled during active disease. Sequenced input: peripheral blood. The V and J genes are TRBV7-2 and TRBJ2-1; 10 nucleotides agree with TRBD2. CDR3 bases: TGTGCCAGCAGCGAGAGCGGGGGGGCACCTGAGCAGTTCTTC. Protein: CASSESGGAPEQFF. Full variable domain (missing parts from reference TRBV7-2 and TRBJ2-1): GAGVSQSPSNKVTEKGKDVELRCDPISGHTALYWYRQSLGQGLEFLIYFQGNSAPDKSGLPSDRFSAERTGGSVSTLTIQRTQQEDSAVYLCASSESGGAPEQFFGPGTRLTVL.